Sequencing of this TCR beta chain was carried out in a study of blood T cell repertoires in COVID-19. About the study: Nucleic acid was either cDNA or gDNA, and it came from T cells, B-cell-depleted T cells, or PBMCs.

TCRdb's table, derived via immunoSEQ multiplex PCR, lists solely in-frame clones and lacks some. The sample yields about 43,000 clones, 80% to 90% seen once. Trimming removed 3 bases from V and 0 bases from J, with 11 bases in between. Per germline, CDR1 WNHNN and CDR2 SYGVQD (reference sequence). This CDR3 region has 15 residues. Input material: peripheral blood. This TCR came from a man aged 60-69 years with active COVID-19. V gene TRBV10-1 combines with J gene TRBJ2-5; D gene unclear. The CDR3 loop is CASSDKYRYQETQYF. The CDR3 coding sequence is TGCGCCAGCAGTGACAAGTACAGATACCAAGAGACCCAGTACTTC.